The entry below gives a single T cell receptor beta chain sequence along with its context. The antigen this receptor binds is unknown. Base quality data are lacking; no much larger clone is found one base away. The meaning of the sample's time point label: about 28 days (+/-7) after the second vaccine dose. AZD1222 recipients whose second dose came at about 4 weeks and those whose second dose came at about 12 weeks were combined into one group, since spike-specific TCR depth and breadth did not differ between the two schedules. Vaccinee samples came from UK trials COV001 and COV002, including a single-blind randomized controlled phase 2/3 trial of AZD1222 (ChAdOx1 nCoV-19) in healthy adults. For TCRbeta chain sequencing, PBMC samples from trial participants were taken at day 0 and at day 28 after the second dose. The trim is 6 bases for V and 4 bases for J, with a gap of 9 bases between the germline ends. Counted from cysteine to phenylalanine, this CDR3 has 12 amino acids. Kept here is only the CDR3 DNA, which spans 36 bases and is read in frame from base 1. CDR1 MNHEY and CDR2 SVGAGI are derived from the germline V gene.

This sample was taken from a study of T cell responses to AZD1222 COVID-19 vaccine listed by TCRdb under 2021. Study-wide context: A total of under 250 trial participants underwent TCR sequencing, of whom some 200 had received two doses of AZD1222 and about 26 had received two doses of the MenACWY control vaccine. Enrollment into the trials was organized by age into subgroups of 18-55, 56-69 and 70-plus years, and those subgroups contained 148, 28 and 57 TCR-sequenced participants, respectively. The research as a whole found: Participants were mostly white British, with more females than males. The authors suggested clonal diversity may have been underestimated. Spike-specific TCR breadth and depth rose significantly after two AZD1222 doses compared with day 0 and with MenACWY recipients. The 56-69-year group was small, and its depth increase did not reach significance, likely because of low power. Conclusions about previously exposed vaccinees are limited because only a handful of AZD1222 recipients were SARS-CoV-2 seropositive at baseline. Reportedly, almost half of the unique spike-specific TCRs recognized epitopes lying outside the regions that are mutated in the B.1.351 and B.1.1.7 variants. CD4 TCRs associated with the vaccine covered the entire spike protein, and the dominant responses were in regions 160-218 and 743-854. No day 14 peak-response samples were available, so repertoires were characterized only after the peak T cell response.

The CDR3 regions of human TCRbeta chains were analyzed by immunosequencing. Turning to the authors' computational methods: Repertoire TCRs were checked for matches against a reference library of SARS-CoV-2-specific TCRs that had been generated using the MIRA antigen-specificity platform. Breadth was defined as the fraction of unique TCRs that were SARS-CoV-2-associated, and depth was defined as the fraction of total T cells that were SARS-CoV-2-associated. Each spike-specific TCR was assigned to its reactive spike region and to a CD4 or CD8 class using the MIRA data. Log10-transformed breadth and depth values were compared by one-way ANOVA with Sidak's multiple comparisons tests. Entries here come from immuneACCESS through TCRdb and include only in-frame sequences with V and J called. Some clones fail to appear in such tables; in the studies checked, an unresolved V gene covers under half of the shortfall, and the cause of the remainder is unknown. V, J and clone size derive from that table, while D and trimming were established from the DNA sequence. The sample profile shows approximately 210,000 clones; approximately 89% of them were found once. The biggest ten clones account for about 3.5% of the sample.

This sequence was found in an adult who received the AZD1222 COVID-19 vaccine. The sequence links TRBV6-5 to TRBJ1-1, with the D segment identity uncertain. Sequences were derived from peripheral blood, sampled 28 days after the second AZD1222 dose. The nucleotide sequence is TGTGCCAGCAGCCGCCTGAGCACTGAAGCTTTCTTT. Its translation is CASSRLSTEAFF.